This T cell receptor (beta chain) derives from a study of shared clonotypes between healthy human individuals. Study-wide results and caveats: Some naive CD4 clonotypes, roughly 4.5%, turned up in common across a handful of donors. Richness estimates generally favored naive over memory subsets.

As defined, naive CD8 cells were CD45RO-negative and positively selected for CCR7, with terminally differentiated effector memory CD45RA+ cells excluded. CDR3 length equals 17 residues. Germline V gives CDR1 SGHRS, CDR2 YFSETQ. The ends lost 4 bases at V and 2 bases at J; junction bases unmatched: 7. The data were produced by immunoSEQ multiplex PCR, yet TCRdb's version contains in-frame clones alone and is incomplete. The table lists around 2,000,000 clones, over 85% of them singletons, with approximately 1.2% in the top ten. About this clone: Its antigen remains unknown.

The source is a man aged 18 to 35 in good health. The V gene is TRBV5-1, the J gene TRBJ2-1, with TRBD2 identical over 12 bases. The sequenced sample consisted of naive CD8+ T cells sorted from blood. The CDR3 loop is CASSLGGLAGPYNEQFF. CDR3 coding DNA: TGCGCCAGCAGCCTAGGGGGACTAGCGGGCCCCTACAATGAGCAGTTCTTC.